One sample yielded the 10 T cell receptor beta chains listed below, sequenced in a study of shared clonotypes between healthy human individuals. Sequenced by immunoSEQ multiplex PCR; TCRdb stores in-frame clones only, minus some. The table shows some 900,000 clones, with over 60% occurring only once. Sequenced: memory CD4+ T cells sorted from blood. Documented subset: CD45RA-negative fraction. Receptors originate from a man younger than 35 in good health.

The chain carries TRBV23-1 and TRBJ1-1; D unclear. TRBV23-1 belongs to the ORF category, with a function that is uncertain. This CDR3 comprises 15 residues. V gave up 0 bases and J gave up 4 bases, with 12 bases separating them. CDR3 residues: CASSQSGGRPTEAFF. The DNA of the CDR3 is TGCGCCAGCAGTCAATCTGGTGGCAGGCCCACTGAAGCTTTCTTT.

The chain is built from TRBV5-8 and TRBJ1-2, with D perhaps matching TRBD1 (6 bases). The CDR3 length is 13 residues. Trimming stripped 4 bases from V and 4 bases from J, with 11 bases between. From germline, CDR1 is SGHTS and CDR2 YDEGEE. CDR3 coding DNA: TGTGCCAGCAGCCCTCCGACAGGCTATGGCTACACCTTC. As protein: CASSPPTGYGYTF.

The chain joins TRBV5-1 to TRBJ2-1; TRBD1 aligns across 8 bases. The CDR3 consists of 14 residues. V dropped 4 bases and J dropped 3; count of bases not matched to a gene: 3. Germline loops: CDR1 SGHRS, CDR2 YFSETQ. The CDR3 loop reads CASSGTGYYNEQFF. DNA for the CDR3: TGCGCCAGCAGCGGGACAGGCTACTACAATGAGCAGTTCTTC.

The chain couples TRBV28 to TRBJ2-2, with 7 bases identical to TRBD1. This CDR3 comprises 16 residues. Trimming cost V 3 bases and J 3 bases; bases outside gene matches: 7. CDR1 MDHEN and CDR2 SYDVKM come from the germline V gene. The CDR3 DNA is TGTGCCAGCAGTTTTGTAGGGGGCGCTTACACCGGGGAGCTGTTTTTT. This sequence encodes CASSFVGGAYTGELFF.

The CDR3 region has the DNA TGTGCCATCAGTGGGGACAGGGGGCTAACCTACGAGCAGTACTTC. This encodes CAISGDRGLTYEQYF. The V gene is TRBV10-3, the J gene TRBJ2-7; 12 nucleotides agree with TRBD1. Germline V CDR1 and CDR2: ENHRY, SYGVKD. There are 15 residues in the CDR3. The J segment lost 2 bases and the V segment lost 4 bases, leaving 3 bases of the junction unmatched.

V is TRBV28 and J is TRBJ1-2; D is uncertain. The V gene's germline CDR1 is MDHEN and CDR2 SYDVKM. V lost 6 bases, J lost 4 bases, and 12 bases lay in between. The CDR3 has 13 amino acids. CDR3 sequence: CASSKPVSYGYTF. The CDR3 DNA reads as TGTGCCAGCAGCAAGCCTGTTAGCTATGGCTACACCTTC.

This clone showed up just once. The chain employs TRBV19 and TRBJ2-3, with 8 bases fitting TRBD1. The CDR3 length is 14 residues. Germline values: CDR1 LNHDA, CDR2 SQIVND (reference sequence). Trimming removed 10 bases from V and 1 base from J; junction bases left unmatched: 7. CDR3 loop: CATTWGQGTDTQYF. The DNA of the CDR3 is TGTGCCACTACCTGGGGACAGGGCACAGATACGCAGTATTTT.

A word on this clone: This CDR3 is also generated by other DNA sequences in the sample. V gene TRBV6-1 combines with J gene TRBJ2-7; TRBD1 agrees at 9 bases. The junction had 5 bases not matched to a gene; V was cut back by 6 bases and J by 2 bases. The CDR3 runs 14 residues. CDR1 is MNHNS and CDR2 is SASEGT in the germline V gene. The CDR3 protein is CASRRTGATYEQYF. The CDR3 DNA reads TGTGCCAGCAGGAGGACAGGGGCTACCTACGAGCAGTACTTC.

Regarding this clone: Other DNA sequences of this sample code for an identical CDR3. This chain joins TRBV5-1 and TRBJ2-7; TRBD2 aligns across 9 bases. Trimming removed 0 bases from V and 1 base from J; junction bases left unmatched: 2. CDR3 length equals 15 residues. Germline assignment: CDR1 SGHRS and CDR2 YFSETQ. The DNA for the CDR3 is TGCGCCAGCAGCTTGGGGGCGGGAGGGTCCTACGAGCAGTACTTC. This codes for CASSLGAGGSYEQYF.

The J gene is TRBJ1-1, the V gene TRBV6-5; the match to TRBD1 covers 7 bases. V was pared by 5 bases and J by 4 bases, with 1 base of the junction left unmatched. CDR3 length equals 12 residues. Germline lookup yields CDR1 MNHEY and CDR2 SVGAGI. CDR3 loop: CASSTGATEAFF. The CDR3 nucleotides read TGTGCCAGCAGTACAGGGGCCACTGAAGCTTTCTTT.